One sample yielded the 16 T cell receptor beta chains listed below, sequenced in a study of blood T cell repertoires in COVID-19 (dated by TCRdb to the early 2020s). The method was the immunoSEQ multiplex PCR assay. The table was pulled from immuneACCESS by TCRdb, which kept in-frame rearrangements only. Such tables lose some clones; where checked, under half of the loss comes from unresolved V genes, and the rest has no known cause. A total of under 350,000 clones appear in this sample, 85% of them only once. About 14% of the sample goes to the ten largest clones. Sequencing was performed on peripheral blood. The receptors come from a human donor in a cohort sampled during active COVID-19.

The rearrangement joins TRBV14 to TRBJ2-4; the D gene is possibly TRBD2 (6 bases). V lost 0 bases, J lost 2 bases, and 8 bases lay in between. The CDR3 is made up of 15 amino acids. The germline V gene encodes CDR1 SGHDN and CDR2 FVKESK. CDR3 nucleotide sequence: TGTGCCAGCAGCCAAGAAGGAGGGTCCAAAAACATTCAGTACTTC. This codes for CASSQEGGSKNIQYF.

The CDR3 sequence is CASSVQGPDTQYF. The CDR3 DNA follows: TGTGCCAGCAGTGTTCAGGGCCCAGATACGCAGTATTTT. The V call is TRBV2, the J call TRBJ2-3, with a possible D match to TRBD1 (5 bases). V lost 4 bases and J lost 4, with 9 bases in between. The germline V gene has CDR1 SNHLY and CDR2 FYNNEI. This CDR3 has 13 amino acids.

V gene TRBV27 combines with J gene TRBJ1-4; tentatively, D is TRBD1 (5 bases). The CDR3 totals 14 residues. From germline, CDR1 is MNHEY and CDR2 SMNVEV (reference sequence). V dropped 7 bases and J dropped 2 bases, with 11 bases sitting between them. This CDR3 is CASKEGPTNEKLFF. The CDR3 DNA sequence: TGTGCCAGCAAGGAGGGGCCTACTAATGAAAAACTGTTTTTT.

The CDR3 nucleotides are TGTGCCAGCAGCTCGGACAGGGCGGAGACCCAGTACTTC. Its translation is CASSSDRAETQYF. The chain couples TRBV11-3 to TRBJ2-5, with 8 bases that match TRBD1. Germline V gene lookup returns CDR1 SGHNT and CDR2 YENEEA. This CDR3 comprises 13 residues. V was pared by 4 bases and J by 5 bases, with 3 bases of the junction left unmatched.

The chain links TRBV18 to TRBJ1-2; 10 positions match TRBD1. Germline V gene data show CDR1 as KGHSH and CDR2 as LQKENI. V was pared by 6 bases and J by 4 bases, with 8 bases of the junction left unmatched. This CDR3 region has 15 residues. As DNA, the CDR3 is TGTGCCAGCTCGCCCGGGACAGGGGTACTCTATGGCTACACCTTC. Amino acids: CASSPGTGVLYGYTF.

The chain is built from TRBV12-5 and TRBJ1-5, with D possibly TRBD1 on 6 matching bases. Germline CDR1 and CDR2: LGHNT and FRNRAP. Trimming shortened V by 4 bases and J by 7 bases, and 20 bases separated the two germline ends. This CDR3 contains 16 residues. For the CDR3, the DNA is TGTGCTAGTGGTTCACAGGGTTCATGGAATAAGCAGCCCCAGCATTTT. This gives the protein CASGSQGSWNKQPQHF. Based on the CDR3 plus reference TRBV12-5 and TRBJ1-5, the full variable domain is DARVTQTPRHKVTEMGQEVTMRCQPILGHNTVFWYRQTMMQGLELLAYFRNRAPLDDSGMPKDRFSAEMPDATLATLKIQPSEPRDSAVYFCASGSQGSWNKQPQHFGDGTRLSIL.

On this clone: One end of the junction fails to match germline, which may point to a read error. The genes are TRBV6-4 and TRBJ2-7; the match to TRBD1 covers 8 bases. Per germline, CDR1 MRHNA and CDR2 SNTAGT. The CDR3 has 15 residues. The CDR3 DNA reads TGTGCCAGCAGTGACTCGACGACAGGGGCCCCCAGTGAGTGGTTC. It yields the protein CASSDSTTGAPSEWF.

V and J are TRBV24-1 and TRBJ2-1; TRBD2 matches 7 bases. This CDR3 is 15 amino acids long. Germline values: CDR1 KGHDR, CDR2 SFDVKD. V lost 4 bases and J lost 8; bases outside the gene matches: 10. The CDR3 DNA sequence: TGTGCCACCAGTGAAGGCGGGGGAACGGGCGATGAGCAGTTCTTC. Translation: CATSEGGGTGDEQFF.

This clone has just one count. The rearrangement links TRBV5-1 to TRBJ2-7; 8 bases are shared with TRBD2. The CDR3 is 14 amino acids. The trim removed 4 bases at V and 1 base at J, leaving 4 bases unmatched. Germline V gene data show CDR1 as SGHRS and CDR2 as YFSETQ. As DNA, the CDR3 is TGCGCCAGCAGCCCAACTAGCGGATCCTACGAGCAGTACTTC. It is translated as CASSPTSGSYEQYF.

The rearrangement joins TRBV3-1 (or the pseudogene TRBV3-2) to TRBJ2-2; D perhaps matches TRBD2 (5 bases). The ends were cut back, 4 bases at V and 5 bases at J, with 8 bases in the middle. The CDR3 totals 13 residues. CDR1 is LGHDT and CDR2 is YNNKEL in the germline V gene (reference sequence). The CDR3, as DNA: TGTGCCAGCAGCCGTAGCGTAACCGGGGAGCTGTTTTTT. The encoded protein is CASSRSVTGELFF.

This clone was observed a single time. The chain uses TRBV2 and TRBJ1-4, with D maybe TRBD1 (6 bases). The CDR3 is 12 residues long. Trimming stripped 6 bases from V and 5 bases from J, with 7 bases between. Germline V gives CDR1 SNHLY, CDR2 FYNNEI. The CDR3 sequence: CASRGQNEKLFF. The CDR3 DNA is TGTGCCAGCAGAGGACAGAATGAAAAACTGTTTTTT.

V is TRBV10-3 and J is TRBJ1-3, with D possibly being TRBD1 (5 bases). The CDR3 totals 16 residues. Germline V gene lookup returns CDR1 ENHRY and CDR2 SYGVKD. The V and J ends lost 5 bases and 3 bases respectively, with 17 bases between them. The CDR3 reads CAISSGGGEIGNTIYF. As DNA, the CDR3 is TGTGCCATCAGTAGCGGGGGGGGAGAAATTGGAAACACCATATATTTT.

V usage is TRBV28 and J usage is TRBJ2-5, with TRBD2 matching 12 bases. The ends lost 5 bases at V and 3 bases at J; junction bases unmatched: 7. This CDR3 has 16 amino acids. The germline gives CDR1 MDHEN, CDR2 SYDVKM. CDR3 in amino acids: CASSLPSGRAEETQYF. The CDR3 DNA reads TGTGCCAGCAGTCTACCTAGCGGGAGGGCCGAAGAGACCCAGTACTTC.

The chain joins TRBV5-6 to TRBJ1-2; the match to TRBD1 covers 9 bases. CDR1 and CDR2 (germline): SGHDT, YYEEEE. The CDR3 covers 15 residues. V lost 4 bases to trimming and J lost 0 bases; unmatched junction nucleotides: 4. CDR3 coding DNA: TGTGCCAGCAGCCCGGGACAGGGAGCTAACTATGGCTACACCTTC. This translates into CASSPGQGANYGYTF.

This clone was detected only a few times. The V call is TRBV2, the J call TRBJ1-2; a weak D match, TRBD1 (5 bases). V lost 1 base to trimming and J lost 6 bases, with 6 bases between them. The V gene's germline CDR1 is SNHLY and CDR2 FYNNEI. The CDR3 is made up of 12 amino acids. CDR3 protein: CASSEGGDGYTF. In DNA form, the CDR3 reads TGTGCCAGCAGTGAAGGGGGCGATGGCTACACCTTC. Full variable domain (rest looked up from reference TRBV2 and TRBJ1-2): EPEVTQTPSHQVTQMGQEVILRCVPISNHLYFYWYRQILGQKVEFLVSFYNNEISEKSEIFDDQFSVERPDGSNFTLKIRSTKLEDSAMYFCASSEGGDGYTFGSGTRLTVV.

V is TRBV5-5 and J is TRBJ2-4; a possible D gene is TRBD2 (6 bases). V lost 0 bases to trimming and J lost 13 bases, with 14 bases between them. This CDR3 is 13 amino acids long. Looked up from germline, CDR1 is SGHKS and CDR2 is YYEKEE (reference sequence). CDR3 amino acids: CASSLGGEPQQYF. In nucleotides, the CDR3 is TGTGCCAGCAGCTTGGGGGGGGAACCCCAACAGTACTTC.